A single sample gave rise to the 25 T cell receptor beta chains below, sequenced in a study of T cell repertoires and HLA-DP antigens. Their target antigens are unknown. Repertoires were generated with immunoSEQ multiplex PCR, while TCRdb's copy carries only in-frame clones and drops some. This sample has over 100,000 clones, with 80% to 95% found just once. The sample consisted of CD4+ T cells from PBMCs. The origin of the receptors is a woman younger than 30 in good health and CMV-seronegative.

This chain joins TRBV5-4 and TRBJ1-4; TRBD1 matches 7 bases. The germline CDR1 and CDR2 sequences are SGHNT and YYREEE (reference sequence). V was pared by 0 bases and J by 0 bases, with 11 bases of the junction left unmatched. The CDR3 has 19 amino acids. The CDR3 sequence: CASSLGGTAILTTNEKLFF. CDR3 DNA sequence: TGTGCCAGCAGCTTGGGCGGGACAGCCATACTTACAACTAATGAAAAACTGTTTTTT.

This chain uses TRBV30 with TRBJ2-5, with 11 bases fitting TRBD2. Germline CDR1 and CDR2: GTSNPN and SVGIG (reference sequence). The V gene end was trimmed by 1 base and the J gene end by 5 bases; junction bases not matched to a gene: 6. This CDR3 spans 15 amino acids. The CDR3 reads CAWSGLAGPGETQYF. CDR3 DNA sequence: TGTGCCTGGAGTGGACTAGCGGGACCCGGGGAGACCCAGTACTTC. The full variable domain, its missing parts supplied by reference TRBV30 and TRBJ2-5, is SQTIHQWPATLVQPVGSPLSLECTVEGTSNPNLYWYRQAAGRGLQLLFYSVGIGQISSEVPQNLSASRPQDRQFILSSKKLLLSDSGFYLCAWSGLAGPGETQYFGPGTRLLVL.

The table lists this clone with a few counts. This chain uses TRBV28 with TRBJ1-2, with 7 bases identical to TRBD1. The CDR3 length is 15 residues. The germline V gene encodes CDR1 MDHEN and CDR2 SYDVKM. V shed 4 bases, J shed 8 bases, and the junction held 13 bases outside the gene matches. This chain's CDR3 is CASSSPGEGAEGYTF. CDR3 sequence (DNA): TGTGCCAGCAGTTCCCCCGGGGAGGGGGCTGAGGGCTACACCTTC.

This chain uses TRBV7-6 with TRBJ2-3; the match to TRBD2 covers 9 bases. Trimming at V came to 5 bases and at J to 2 bases, leaving 8 bases not matched to a gene. Germline CDR1 is SGHVS and CDR2 is FNYEAQ. CDR3 length: 16 amino acids. The CDR3 nucleotides are TGTGCCAGCAGCCCTACTAGCGGGCCTTTCACAGATACGCAGTATTTT. This encodes CASSPTSGPFTDTQYF. Full variable domain (rest looked up from reference TRBV7-6 and TRBJ2-3): GAGVSQSPRYKVTKRGQDVALRCDPISGHVSLYWYRQALGQGPEFLTYFNYEAQQDKSGLPNDRFSAERPEGSISTLTIQRTEQRDSAMYRCASSPTSGPFTDTQYFGPGTRLTVL.

The rearrangement joins TRBV28 to TRBJ1-4; 8 bases map to TRBD1. Per the germline V gene, CDR1 is MDHEN and CDR2 is SYDVKM. J was trimmed by 8 bases and V by 7 bases; bases with no gene match: 12. This CDR3 contains 15 residues. CDR3 amino acids: CASTDLGQGREKLFF. The CDR3 nucleotides read TGTGCCAGCACGGACCTTGGACAGGGTCGGGAAAAACTGTTTTTT.

The chain employs TRBV18 and TRBJ1-2, with 9 bases aligning to TRBD1. Trimming at V came to 4 bases and at J to 1 base, leaving 4 bases not matched to a gene. This CDR3 spans 15 amino acids. Germline CDR1 reads KGHSH; CDR2 reads LQKENI. The CDR3 sequence is CASSLRTGDNYGYTF. CDR3 bases: TGTGCCAGCTCACTCCGGACAGGGGATAACTATGGCTACACCTTC. The full variable domain, rest sourced from reference TRBV18 and TRBJ1-2, is NAGVMQNPRHLVRRRGQEARLRCSPMKGHSHVYWYRQLPEEGLKFMVYLQKENIIDESGMPKERFSAEFPKEGPSILRIQQVVRGDSAAYFCASSLRTGDNYGYTFGSGTRLTVV.

This chain connects TRBV7-8 to TRBJ1-2; maybe TRBD1 (5 bases). This CDR3 has 15 residues. Germline V gene data show CDR1 as SGHVS and CDR2 as FQNEAQ. V was cut by 5 bases and J by 4 bases, with 17 bases left in between. CDR3 protein: CASSARGPHPYGYTF. The CDR3 DNA is TGTGCCAGCAGCGCCCGGGGCCCTCACCCCTATGGCTACACCTTC. The variable domain in full, with the rest retrieved from reference TRBV7-8 and TRBJ1-2, is GAGVSQSPRYKVAKRGQDVALRCDPISGHVSLFWYQQALGQGPEFLTYFQNEAQLDKSGLPSDRFFAERPEGSVSTLKIQRTQQEDSAVYLCASSARGPHPYGYTFGSGTRLTVV.

This clone was seen only once. The chain joins TRBV5-6 to TRBJ1-6, with TRBD1 identical over 7 bases. J lost 6 bases, V lost 0 bases, and 3 bases had no gene match. The CDR3 totals 15 residues. Germline V gene lookup returns CDR1 SGHDT and CDR2 YYEEEE. In DNA, the CDR3 is TGTGCCAGCAGCTTGGCCGACAGGGTTAATTCACCCCTCCACTTT. Protein: CASSLADRVNSPLHF.

The gene calls are TRBV7-9 and TRBJ2-1; TRBD1 might be the D (5 bases). CDR3 size: 18 residues. CDR1 is SEHNR and CDR2 is FQNEAQ in the germline V gene (reference sequence). The ends were cut back, 2 bases at V and 4 bases at J, with 21 bases in the middle. The CDR3 sequence: CASSLPPTPGREYNEQFF. CDR3 DNA sequence: TGTGCCAGCAGCTTACCACCGACTCCTGGCAGGGAATACAATGAGCAGTTCTTC.

The chain is built from TRBV19 and TRBJ2-1; 8 bases match TRBD2. This CDR3 region has 16 residues. The J segment lost 7 bases and the V segment lost 6 bases, leaving 14 bases of the junction unmatched. Germline CDR1 is LNHDA and CDR2 is SQIVND (reference sequence). In DNA form, the CDR3 reads TGTGCCAGTAGGCCCGTTCTAGCGGGCTTTACAAATGAGCAGTTCTTC. Translation gives CASRPVLAGFTNEQFF.

This chain's CDR3 is CASSSAGAETQYF. Here the CDR3 DNA reads TGTGCCAGCAGCTCCGCGGGAGCAGAGACCCAGTACTTC. This chain uses TRBV7-2 with TRBJ2-5; 7 bases agree with TRBD2. Germline assignment: CDR1 SGHTA and CDR2 FQGNSA. The CDR3 runs 13 residues. The V gene end was trimmed by 4 bases and the J gene end by 4 bases; junction bases not matched to a gene: 3. Filled out from reference TRBV7-2 and TRBJ2-5, the complete variable domain reads GAGVSQSPSNKVTEKGKDVELRCDPISGHTALYWYRQSLGQGLEFLIYFQGNSAPDKSGLPSDRFSAERTGGSVSTLTIQRTQQEDSAVYLCASSSAGAETQYFGPGTRLLVL.

V usage is TRBV19 and J usage is TRBJ2-7, with 8 bases identical to TRBD2. J lost 2 bases, V lost 5 bases, and 11 bases had no gene match. In germline, CDR1 is LNHDA, CDR2 SQIVND (reference sequence). CDR3 length equals 16 residues. CDR3 nucleotides: TGTGCCAGTAGTCCCCAATTAGCGGGGCCCCCCTACGAGCAGTACTTC. Translation: CASSPQLAGPPYEQYF.

The chain employs TRBV7-9 and TRBJ2-1; D may be TRBD2 (7 bases). Trimming stripped 5 bases from V and 2 bases from J, with 13 bases between. The CDR3 runs 15 residues. The germline V gene encodes CDR1 SEHNR and CDR2 FQNEAQ (reference sequence). The CDR3 coding sequence is TGTGCCAGCAGCCTAGGGCGGGGGCCCTACAATGAGCAGTTCTTC. Translated: CASSLGRGPYNEQFF.

The chain links TRBV18 to TRBJ2-3, with 8 bases identical to TRBD2. Germline lookup yields CDR1 KGHSH and CDR2 LQKENI. Trimming took 1 base from V and 8 from J; bases not matched to a gene: 14. This CDR3 has 17 residues. The CDR3 sequence: CASSPRASGRLTPTQYF. The CDR3 region has the DNA TGTGCCAGCTCACCACGAGCTAGCGGGCGACTAACCCCTACGCAGTATTTT.

CDR3 region: CASSATDRVAYEQYF. The CDR3 DNA reads as TGTGCCAGCTCAGCAACCGACAGGGTTGCGTACGAGCAGTACTTC. The V and J genes are TRBV18 and TRBJ2-7, with 7 bases lining up with TRBD1. The V gene end was trimmed by 5 bases and the J gene end by 4 bases; junction bases not matched to a gene: 11. This CDR3 is built from 15 residues. Germline-derived CDR1 and CDR2 are KGHSH and LQKENI.

This chain joins TRBV6-5 and TRBJ1-4; D unresolved. Per the germline V gene, CDR1 is MNHEY and CDR2 is SVGAGI. There are 15 residues in the CDR3. V was shortened by 0 bases and J by 7 bases, with 12 bases between the two germline ends. The CDR3 DNA follows: TGTGCCAGCAGTTACTCTGTTACAACGCGTGAAAAACTGTTTTTT. Its protein product is CASSYSVTTREKLFF.

V and J are TRBV7-2 and TRBJ2-5; 10 bases agree with TRBD2. Germline V CDR1 and CDR2: SGHTA, FQGNSA. V shed 1 base and J 9 bases; nucleotides not matched to a gene: 11. The CDR3 extends over 16 amino acids. CDR3 in amino acids: CASSLERGGPITAQYF. The CDR3 DNA sequence: TGTGCCAGCAGCTTAGAGCGGGGGGGCCCAATAACGGCCCAGTACTTC.

This sequence joins TRBV11-2 and TRBJ2-7, with D maybe TRBD2 (5 bases). The germline CDR1 and CDR2 sequences are SGHAT and FQNNGV. This CDR3 comprises 12 residues. The V end lost 5 bases, the J end lost 11 bases, and 16 bases lay between the germline ends. CDR3 sequence (DNA): TGTGCCAGCAGCCCGCCGGGTAGAGGGAAGTACTTC. Translation: CASSPPGRGKYF.

This clone was detected only once. V usage is TRBV19 and J usage is TRBJ1-2; 10 bases fit TRBD1. The CDR3 has 15 amino acids. Germline V gene lookup returns CDR1 LNHDA and CDR2 SQIVND (reference sequence). The V segment lost 6 bases and the J segment 1 base; nucleotides outside the gene matches: 5. The chain's CDR3 is CASRRGDRGNYGYTF. As DNA, the CDR3 is TGTGCCAGTAGAAGGGGGGACAGGGGTAACTATGGCTACACCTTC.

The chain joins TRBV27 to TRBJ1-2; a possible D gene is TRBD1 (6 bases). Germline V gene sequence: CDR1 MNHEY, CDR2 SMNVEV (reference sequence). Deletions cut 6 bases from V and 5 bases from J, with 13 bases between. The CDR3 loop spans 13 amino acids. The CDR3 DNA sequence: TGTGCCAGCAGCGAGCCGACAGGTTATGGCTACACCTTC. This codes for CASSEPTGYGYTF.

The chain recombines TRBV6-5 with TRBJ1-6; D not resolved. Germline V gene sequence: CDR1 MNHEY, CDR2 SVGAGI. The germline V and J ends were trimmed by 7 bases and 3 bases, with 13 bases remaining between them. The CDR3 contains 15 residues. Here the CDR3 reads CASKPQSFYNSPLHF. The CDR3 region has the DNA TGTGCCAGCAAACCCCAGTCCTTCTATAATTCACCCCTCCACTTT.

This chain connects TRBV6-5 to TRBJ1-1; no clear D gene. Between the trimmed V and J ends, which lost 5 bases and 5 bases, there was a span of 12 bases. Per germline, CDR1 MNHEY and CDR2 SVGAGI. This CDR3 has 13 amino acids. The CDR3: CASSVTRGTEAFF. CDR3 sequence (DNA): TGTGCCAGCAGTGTAACCCGAGGGACTGAAGCTTTCTTT.

This chain connects TRBV5-4 to TRBJ2-7; 7 bases match TRBD2. V lost 4 bases and J lost 3; bases outside the gene matches: 10. Germline CDR1 SGHNT, CDR2 YYREEE (reference sequence). The CDR3 extends over 15 amino acids. The CDR3 loop is CASSLGRLAGYEQYF. CDR3 nucleotides: TGTGCCAGCAGCCTCGGCCGACTAGCTGGCTACGAGCAGTACTTC.

CDR3 protein: CASYYLGGAFF. CDR3 DNA sequence: TGTGCCAGCTATTATCTCGGCGGGGCTTTCTTT. This rearrangement joins TRBV6-5 to TRBJ1-1, with D hard to call. This CDR3 region has 11 residues. Between the trimmed V and J ends, which lost 8 bases and 11 bases, there was a span of 15 bases. Germline V CDR1 and CDR2: MNHEY, SVGAGI.

The chain uses TRBV4-2 and TRBJ2-7; D not resolved. The germline V gene encodes CDR1 LGHNA and CDR2 YNFKEQ. The CDR3 loop spans 15 amino acids. The germline V and J ends were trimmed by 1 base and 5 bases, with 15 bases remaining between them. The CDR3 DNA is TGTGCCAGCAGCCAAGGGACGGGTGGATTCCACGAGCAGTACGTC. Encoded protein: CASSQGTGGFHEQYV.